These 30 T cell receptor beta chains came from one sample sequenced in a study of blood T cell repertoires in COVID-19. Some clones are missing from TCRdb's copy, which holds only in-frame ones; the method was immunoSEQ multiplex PCR. Of 200,000 to 300,000 clones listed, around 87% were seen once; the top ten hold 2% to 3%. The sequencing input was peripheral blood. The receptors were sampled from a woman between 50 and 59 years old with acute or convalescent COVID-19.

V usage is TRBV15 and J usage is TRBJ1-6; 7 bases fit TRBD1. Trimming took 6 bases from V and 5 from J; bases not matched to a gene: 4. The CDR3 consists of 14 residues. The germline CDR1 and CDR2 sequences are LNHNV and YYDKDF (reference sequence). CDR3 nucleotide sequence: TGTGCCACCAGAAGGACAGGAGATAATTCACCCCTCCACTTT. Protein product: CATRRTGDNSPLHF.

As regards this clone: The germline gene is not matched at one end of the junction; a read error may be the cause. The chain is built from TRBV18 and TRBJ2-7, with 9 bases matching TRBD2. Germline V gene data show CDR1 as KGHSH and CDR2 as LQKENI. The CDR3 is 19 residues long. CDR3 DNA: TGTGCCAGCTCCCCACAGCGAGCGGGAGGAACTCTCGGGGCCTACGAGCAGTACTTC. This encodes CASSPQRAGGTLGAYEQYF.

This clone was seen a single time. The chain combines TRBV28 with TRBJ2-1, with no clear D. Germline V CDR1 and CDR2: MDHEN, SYDVKM. The V end was cut by 6 bases, the J end by 8 bases, with 11 bases between. The CDR3 runs to 12 residues. The CDR3 DNA sequence: TGTGCCAGCAGCCGAGGCCGGGATGAGCAGTTCTTC. Translating it yields CASSRGRDEQFF.

The chain recombines TRBV28 with TRBJ2-2; 8 bases match TRBD1. Germline V gives CDR1 MDHEN, CDR2 SYDVKM. This CDR3 contains 15 residues. Germline trimming cut 6 bases from V and 1 base from J; bases unmatched to any gene: 4. The CDR3 DNA reads as TGTGCCAGCAGCCCCGGGACAGGGAACACCGGGGAGCTGTTTTTT. This gives the protein CASSPGTGNTGELFF. Supplemented by reference TRBV28 and TRBJ2-2, the full variable domain reads DVKVTQSSRYLVKRTGEKVFLECVQDMDHENMFWYRQDPGLGLRLIYFSYDVKMKEKGDIPEGYSVSREKKERFSLILESASTNQTSMYLCASSPGTGNTGELFFGEGSRLTVL.

CDR3 DNA: TGTGCCAGCAGTTCCGGACAGGACCAAGAGACCCAGTACTTC. It encodes CASSSGQDQETQYF. The V and J genes are TRBV28 and TRBJ2-5; 7 bases are shared with TRBD1. Trimming took 4 bases from V and 0 from J; bases not matched to a gene: 2. CDR3 length: 14 amino acids. In germline, CDR1 is MDHEN, CDR2 SYDVKM.

The V and J genes are TRBV11-1 and TRBJ2-7; D may be TRBD2 (5 bases). In germline, CDR1 is SGHAT, CDR2 FQDESV (reference sequence). The V gene lost 3 bases and the J gene lost 3 bases, with 6 bases spanning the gap. This CDR3 is built from 12 residues. CDR3 region: CASSFEGYEQYF. The CDR3 DNA reads as TGTGCCAGCAGCTTCGAGGGCTACGAGCAGTACTTC.

The J gene is TRBJ2-1, the V gene TRBV5-1; 7 bases are shared with TRBD2. The V and J ends lost 0 bases and 8 bases, in that order; junction bases with no gene match: 8. The CDR3 loop spans 15 amino acids. Germline lookup yields CDR1 SGHRS and CDR2 YFSETQ. The chain's CDR3 is CASSLGAGVADEQFF. The CDR3 coding sequence is TGCGCCAGCAGCTTGGGGGCGGGAGTTGCCGATGAGCAGTTCTTC.

The chain recombines TRBV9 with TRBJ2-5; tentatively, D is TRBD1 (7 bases). The CDR3 sequence is 14 residues long. The germline CDR1 and CDR2 sequences are SGDLS and YYNGEE. The V end was cut by 3 bases, the J end by 4 bases, with 13 bases between. The CDR3 protein is CASSAQGGRETQYF. The CDR3 coding sequence is TGTGCCAGCAGCGCTCAGGGGGGAAGAGAGACCCAGTACTTC.

The chain is built from TRBV7-9 and TRBJ2-5, with D possibly matching TRBD2 (5 bases). V shed 5 bases and J shed 1 base, with 14 bases lying between them. The CDR3 is made up of 15 amino acids. Germline V gives CDR1 SEHNR, CDR2 FQNEAQ (reference sequence). The CDR3 bases are TGTGCCAGCAGCCCATCTACTAGGTCCCAAGAGACCCAGTACTTC. Translation gives CASSPSTRSQETQYF.

This clone was picked up one time. The chain has TRBV12-1 and TRBJ2-1; the D call of TRBD2 is as the table states it, not checked on the DNA. TRBV12-1 is listed as a pseudogene. This CDR3 contains 14 residues. The CDR3 sequence: CASRVFLAGDEQFF. The DNA of the CDR3 is TGTGCCAGCAGGGTATTTCTAGCGGGGGATGAGCAGTTCTTC.

V usage is TRBV2 and J usage is TRBJ1-6, with unresolved D. Germline V gene sequence: CDR1 SNHLY, CDR2 FYNNEI. V was cut by 7 bases and J by 7 bases, with 8 bases left in between. The length of the CDR3 is 12 residues. Here the CDR3 DNA reads TGTGCCAGCATGTACTTCAATTCACCCCTCCACTTT. It is translated as CASMYFNSPLHF.

The rearrangement links TRBV2 to TRBJ2-1; D may be TRBD2 (6 bases). Trimming pared 5 bases from V and 11 bases from J, leaving 10 bases between. The CDR3 totals 11 residues. CDR1 SNHLY and CDR2 FYNNEI come from the germline V gene. Here the CDR3 DNA reads TGTGCCAGCAGTTTAGCGGAGAAGCAGTTCTTC. Translating it yields CASSLAEKQFF.

The V call is TRBV9, the J call TRBJ1-2; no reliable D call. Deletions cut 0 bases from V and 6 bases from J, with 6 bases between. The germline gives CDR1 SGDLS, CDR2 YYNGEE. The CDR3 has 12 amino acids. CDR3 bases: TGTGCCAGCAGCGTAGATCGTGATGGCTACACCTTC. Translated: CASSVDRDGYTF.

Comment on this clone: One end of the junction does not line up with germline, which may come from a read error. The chain is built from TRBV5-5 and TRBJ1-5; TRBD1 matches at 8 bases. CDR1 is SGHKS, CDR2 YYEKEE, per germline (reference sequence). The CDR3 extends over 15 amino acids. This CDR3 reads CASSLTGQGAQPQHF. DNA of the CDR3: TGTGCTAGCAGCTTGACCGGGCAGGGGGCTCAGCCCCAGCATTTT.

The V gene is TRBV27, the J gene TRBJ1-1; TRBD1 matches at 8 bases. This CDR3 contains 16 residues. Germline-derived CDR1 and CDR2 are MNHEY and SMNVEV (reference sequence). Trimming removed 5 bases from V and 5 bases from J; junction bases left unmatched: 13. The CDR3 is CASSPRHTGGITEAFF. The CDR3 DNA reads TGTGCCAGCAGTCCGAGACACACAGGGGGAATAACTGAAGCTTTCTTT.

The chain has TRBV7-2 and TRBJ1-2; 8 nucleotides agree with TRBD1. This CDR3 is built from 16 residues. Germline values: CDR1 SGHTA, CDR2 FQGNSA. Trimming at V came to 3 bases and at J to 4 bases, leaving 10 bases not matched to a gene. CDR3 bases: TGTGCCAGCAGCTTCCGGACTGGACAGGGTGGCTATGGCTACACCTTC. Translation gives CASSFRTGQGGYGYTF.

This chain uses TRBV4-3 with TRBJ2-2; D not certain. This CDR3 is 15 amino acids long. Deletions cut 0 bases from V and 0 bases from J, with 5 bases between. Germline CDR1 is LGHNA and CDR2 is YSLEER. In nucleotides, the CDR3 is TGCGCCAGCAGCCAAGATTTCGCGAACACCGGGGAGCTGTTTTTT. Residues: CASSQDFANTGELFF.

This sequence joins TRBV29-1 and TRBJ2-5; D not certain. Germline V gene sequence: CDR1 SQVTM, CDR2 ANQGSEA. This CDR3 contains 14 residues. Trimming left V 7 bases short and J 0 bases short, with 15 bases between. CDR3 protein: CSAASRLYQETQYF. The CDR3 bases are TGCAGCGCCGCTAGTCGCTTGTACCAAGAGACCCAGTACTTC.

This chain links TRBV15 with TRBJ2-3; D remains unclear. V shed 1 base and J shed 3 bases, with 5 bases lying between them. The CDR3 is made up of 13 amino acids. CDR1 and CDR2 from the germline V gene are LNHNV and YYDKDF (reference sequence). The CDR3 spells CATSRARTDTQYF. CDR3 bases: TGTGCCACCAGCAGAGCCAGGACAGATACGCAGTATTTT.

This sequence joins TRBV3-1 (or the pseudogene TRBV3-2) and TRBJ2-7, with 12 bases matching TRBD2. This CDR3 comprises 17 residues. Germline V CDR1 and CDR2: LGHDT, YNNKEL (reference sequence). J was trimmed by 4 bases and V by 6 bases; bases with no gene match: 13. CDR3 protein: CASSPTPSTSGSYEQYF. CDR3 sequence (DNA): TGTGCCAGCAGTCCGACCCCCTCGACTAGCGGGAGTTACGAGCAGTACTTC.

CDR3 sequence reads: CASSPGTEDGYTF. The DNA of the CDR3 is TGTGCCAGCTCACCCGGGACTGAAGATGGCTACACCTTC. The V call is TRBV18, the J call TRBJ1-2, with D tentatively TRBD1 (5 bases). The CDR3 length is 13 residues. Germline lookup yields CDR1 KGHSH and CDR2 LQKENI. Deletions cut 3 bases from V and 6 bases from J, with 11 bases between.

The V and J genes are TRBV6-5 and TRBJ2-7; D gene ambiguous. This CDR3 has 13 residues. Trimming pared 4 bases from V and 3 bases from J, leaving 10 bases between. Germline assignment: CDR1 MNHEY and CDR2 SVGAGI. The CDR3 region is CASSFRVYYEQYF. The CDR3 nucleotides are TGTGCCAGCAGTTTCCGCGTATACTACGAGCAGTACTTC.

The chain couples TRBV7-8 to TRBJ2-7; TRBD1 is a possible D gene (6 bases). V lost 6 bases and J lost 6, with 18 bases in between. The CDR3 loop spans 14 amino acids. Germline V gene data show CDR1 as SGHVS and CDR2 as FQNEAQ. The chain's CDR3 is CASSLSTGSSEQYF. The CDR3 DNA is TGTGCCAGCAGTTTATCTACAGGGAGCAGCGAGCAGTACTTC.

CDR3 nucleotide sequence: TGTGCCTGGAGTGTAAAGGGGGCTAACTATGGCTACACCTTC. Amino acids: CAWSVKGANYGYTF. The J gene is TRBJ1-2, the V gene TRBV30; the D gene is possibly TRBD1 (6 bases). CDR1 and CDR2 from the germline V gene are GTSNPN and SVGIG (reference sequence). This CDR3 comprises 14 residues. Trimming left V 0 bases short and J 0 bases short, with 8 bases between.

The V and J genes are TRBV5-1 and TRBJ2-5; possible D gene TRBD1, 7 bases. Between the trimmed V and J ends, which lost 6 bases and 1 base, there was a span of 16 bases. The CDR3 has 15 amino acids. The germline CDR1 and CDR2 sequences are SGHRS and YFSETQ. The CDR3 DNA sequence: TGCGCCAGCACCTGGGCAGGGGGGTTCCAAGAGACCCAGTACTTC. Translating it yields CASTWAGGFQETQYF. Using reference TRBV5-1 and TRBJ2-5 for the parts outside the CDR3, the full variable domain is KAGVTQTPRYLIKTRGQQVTLSCSPISGHRSVSWYQQTPGQGLQFLFEYFSETQRNKGNFPGRFSGRQFSNSRSEMNVSTLELGDSALYLCASTWAGGFQETQYFGPGTRLLVL.

This sequence joins TRBV5-1 and TRBJ2-2; TRBD1 might be the D (7 bases). Germline values: CDR1 SGHRS, CDR2 YFSETQ. Trimming took 7 bases from V and 6 from J, leaving 19 bases between them. This CDR3 contains 15 residues. CDR3 DNA sequence: TGCGCCAGCCAGGGGGGCGCGGTCGGCCCCGGGGAGCTGTTTTTT. It specifies CASQGGAVGPGELFF. The full variable domain, completed using reference TRBV5-1 and TRBJ2-2, is KAGVTQTPRYLIKTRGQQVTLSCSPISGHRSVSWYQQTPGQGLQFLFEYFSETQRNKGNFPGRFSGRQFSNSRSEMNVSTLELGDSALYLCASQGGAVGPGELFFGEGSRLTVL.

This clone was observed a handful of times. The chain joins TRBV28 to TRBJ2-7, with D possibly matching TRBD1 (6 bases). V was cut by 1 base and J by 6 bases, with 13 bases left in between. CDR1 and CDR2 from the germline V gene are MDHEN and SYDVKM. The CDR3 runs 14 residues. CDR3 nucleotide sequence: TGTGCCAGCAGTTTATCGGTCGGACAGTCCGAGCAGTACTTC. This encodes CASSLSVGQSEQYF.

As regards this clone: A junction end diverges from the germline sequence, so it may reflect a read error. The chain employs TRBV7-7 and TRBJ2-6, with D hard to call. This CDR3 contains 14 residues. Germline CDR1 reads SSHAT; CDR2 reads FNYEAQ (reference sequence). The CDR3 reads CASSLSAGANVLTF. CDR3 DNA: TGTGCTAGCAGCTTATCCGCTGGGGCCAACGTCCTGACTTTC.

The chain has TRBV9 and TRBJ1-2; a weak D match, TRBD1 (6 bases). This CDR3 region has 13 residues. Per germline, CDR1 SGDLS and CDR2 YYNGEE. Trimming stripped 6 bases from V and 4 bases from J, with 13 bases between. CDR3 amino acids: CASTAGDGYGYTF. Written as DNA, the CDR3 is TGTGCCAGCACGGCAGGGGACGGCTATGGCTACACCTTC.

In this sample, this clone turned up a few times. The chain links TRBV11-2 to TRBJ2-7, with D perhaps matching TRBD2 (7 bases). Trimming left V 6 bases short and J 2 bases short, with 14 bases between. In germline, CDR1 is SGHAT, CDR2 FQNNGV. This CDR3 has 14 residues. The CDR3, as DNA: TGTGCCAGCAGTTCTTTCGGGGGGCCCTACGAGCAGTACTTC. It translates to CASSSFGGPYEQYF.